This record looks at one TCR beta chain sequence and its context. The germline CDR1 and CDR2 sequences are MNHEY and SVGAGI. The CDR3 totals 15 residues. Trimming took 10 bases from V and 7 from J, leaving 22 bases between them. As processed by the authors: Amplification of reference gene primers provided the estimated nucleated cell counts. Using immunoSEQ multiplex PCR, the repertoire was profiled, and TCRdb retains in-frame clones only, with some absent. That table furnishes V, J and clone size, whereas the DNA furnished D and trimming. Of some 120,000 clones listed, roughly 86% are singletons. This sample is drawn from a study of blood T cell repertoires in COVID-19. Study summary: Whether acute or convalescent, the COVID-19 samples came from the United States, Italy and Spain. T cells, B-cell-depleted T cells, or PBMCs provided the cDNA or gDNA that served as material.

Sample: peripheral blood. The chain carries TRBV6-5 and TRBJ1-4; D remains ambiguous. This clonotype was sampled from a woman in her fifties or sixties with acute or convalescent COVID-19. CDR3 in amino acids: CATQLTLSAGEKLFF. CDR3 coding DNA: TGTGCCACACAGCTCACTCTCTCCGCGGGTGAAAAACTGTTTTTT.